The 20 T cell receptor beta chains below come from one sample, sequenced in a study of CXCR3-negative and CXCR3-positive naive CD8 T cells. Findings and limits, study-wide: CXCR3-positive naive cells had more hydrophobic TRB CDR3s than CXCR3-negative naive cells.

All TRB cDNA libraries came from 5' RACE performed with UMI labels. TCRdb re-called the 5' RACE reads and shows each CDR3 protein once, DNA omitted. The sample totals some 120,000 distinct CDR3 sequences. The antigens for these receptors are not known. The specimen was naive CXCR3+ CD8+ T cells from blood. Subset denoted: CD45RO-CCR7+CD27+CD95- naive CD8+ T cells expressing CXCR3 (TNR3+). These receptors all come from a human donor in good health. Some clones in this sample may be carry-over from other donors' samples.

This chain uses TRBV29-1 with TRBJ1-1. CDR3 length: 13 amino acids. The germline V gene encodes CDR1 SQVTM and CDR2 ANQGSEA. The CDR3 region is CSVVGAGNTEAFF.

The chain employs TRBV29-1 and TRBJ1-5. Looked up from germline, CDR1 is SQVTM and CDR2 is ANQGSEA. This CDR3 contains 16 residues. The CDR3 loop is CSVVTEGLGSNQPQHF. The full variable domain, its missing parts supplied by reference TRBV29-1 and TRBJ1-5, is SAVISQKPSRDICQRGTSLTIQCQVDSQVTMMFWYRQQPGQSLTLIATANQGSEATYESGFVIDKFPISRPNLTFSTLTVSNMSPEDSSIYLCSVVTEGLGSNQPQHFGDGTRLSIL.

This rearrangement joins TRBV30 to TRBJ2-7. Germline assignment: CDR1 GTSNPN and CDR2 SVGIG (reference sequence). CDR3 length: 12 amino acids. This chain's CDR3 is CAWDIGPQEQYF.

This chain connects TRBV4-3 to TRBJ2-1; TCRdb lists TRBD1, though no DNA is available to test this call. The CDR3 has 16 residues. Germline V gives CDR1 LGHNA, CDR2 YSLEER. CDR3 region: CASSQRGTATGNEQFF.

J is TRBJ2-7 and V is TRBV10-2; with no DNA, the TCRdb D assignment of TRBD1 cannot be verified. Germline loops: CDR1 WSHSY, CDR2 SAAADI. This CDR3 region has 12 residues. The CDR3 loop reads CASSTGSDEQYF.

V gene TRBV27 combines with J gene TRBJ2-2; with no DNA, the TCRdb D assignment of TRBD1 cannot be verified. CDR3 length equals 14 residues. CDR1 MNHEY and CDR2 SMNVEV come from the germline V gene (reference sequence). The CDR3 here is CASSLDRPTGELFF.

This chain joins TRBV21-1 and TRBJ1-1; lacking DNA, the TRBD1 call made by TCRdb goes unchecked. TRBV21-1 is a pseudogene locus. There are 13 residues in the CDR3. The chain's CDR3 is CASSDFTRGEAFF.

The chain recombines TRBV7-9 with TRBJ2-1; TCRdb's assignment of TRBD2 cannot be checked, as there is no DNA. Germline-derived CDR1 and CDR2 are SEHNR and FQNEAQ (reference sequence). The CDR3 consists of 15 residues. CDR3: CASSSGTSGNHEQFF.

This chain connects TRBV7-9 to TRBJ1-2; TCRdb proposes TRBD1, but this gene call is untestable without DNA. CDR3 size: 14 residues. CDR1 and CDR2 (germline): SEHNR, FQNEAQ (reference sequence). The CDR3 reads CASSPSDRGYGYTF.

The chain has TRBV7-2 and TRBJ2-1; TCRdb indicates TRBD1, and absent DNA this call remains unverified. Germline values: CDR1 SGHTA, CDR2 FQGNSA. The length of the CDR3 is 17 residues. The CDR3: CASIWDRAGLSYNEQFF. Together with reference TRBV7-2 and TRBJ2-1, the CDR3 gives the full variable domain: GAGVSQSPSNKVTEKGKDVELRCDPISGHTALYWYRQSLGQGLEFLIYFQGNSAPDKSGLPSDRFSAERTGGSVSTLTIQRTQQEDSAVYLCASIWDRAGLSYNEQFFGPGTRLTVL.

This rearrangement joins TRBV28 to TRBJ2-7; there is no DNA to check the TCRdb D call of TRBD2. The CDR3 covers 15 residues. The V gene's germline CDR1 is MDHEN and CDR2 SYDVKM. This CDR3 reads CASSLGTGLPYEQYF.

The J gene is TRBJ1-2, the V gene TRBV7-9; TCRdb outputs TRBD1, but without DNA this stays unchecked. The CDR3 sequence is 15 residues long. Germline loops: CDR1 SEHNR, CDR2 FQNEAQ (reference sequence). CDR3 in amino acids: CASSSPWDSFYGYTF.

The rearrangement uses TRBV29-1 and TRBJ1-1. This CDR3 is 13 amino acids long. Per the germline V gene, CDR1 is SQVTM and CDR2 is ANQGSEA. The CDR3 reads CSVDGGGNTEAFF.

The chain joins TRBV6-5 to TRBJ2-7; there is no DNA to check the TCRdb D call of TRBD2. Germline loops: CDR1 MNHEY, CDR2 SVGAGI. The CDR3 extends over 14 amino acids. CDR3 sequence reads: CASSGTSVSYEQYF.

This chain connects TRBV19 to TRBJ2-7; as DNA is missing, the TRBD1 call by TCRdb cannot be tested. The CDR3 covers 14 residues. The germline CDR1 and CDR2 sequences are LNHDA and SQIVND (reference sequence). CDR3: CASSMAGAQYEQCF.

The chain carries TRBV29-1 and TRBJ2-2. Per germline, CDR1 SQVTM and CDR2 ANQGSEA. The CDR3 is 14 amino acids. The CDR3 reads CSASTPGNTGELFF.

The V gene is TRBV18, the J gene TRBJ2-5; TCRdb selects TRBD2, and the lack of DNA leaves this call unchecked. CDR3 length: 16 amino acids. The V gene's germline CDR1 is KGHSH and CDR2 LQKENI. This CDR3 reads CASSPVAGGPEETQYF.

This rearrangement joins TRBV4-3 to TRBJ1-1; the TRBD1 assignment by TCRdb is unverifiable without DNA. From germline, CDR1 is LGHNA and CDR2 YSLEER. This CDR3 is 15 amino acids long. The CDR3 reads CASSQETGGNTEAFF.

V gene TRBV29-1 combines with J gene TRBJ2-1; the TCRdb call, TRBD1, lacks DNA for checking. CDR3 length: 14 amino acids. Germline V lookup: CDR1 SQVTM, CDR2 ANQGSEA. This CDR3 reads CSTRGGAAYNEQFF.

The CDR3 loop is CASSQELVVYEQYF. This rearrangement joins TRBV4-2 to TRBJ2-7. The CDR3 totals 14 residues. Germline V gene lookup returns CDR1 LGHNA and CDR2 YNFKEQ.